This T cell receptor (beta chain) was recorded in a study of blood T cell repertoires in COVID-19. The CDR3 contains 15 residues. Germline assignment: CDR1 SGDLS and CDR2 YYNGEE. Between the trimmed V and J ends, which lost 0 bases and 4 bases, there was a span of 13 bases. Under the authors' procedure: Estimation of nucleated cell counts relied on the amplification of reference gene primers. Method: immunoSEQ multiplex PCR; TCRdb's copy keeps in-frame clones and lacks some. The V and J calls and the clone size are those of that table, but D and trimming were determined from the DNA. The sample lists over 250,000 clones; roughly 80% were seen once.

This chain uses TRBV9 with TRBJ1-2; D is ambiguous. The material sequenced was PBMCs or T cells enriched from blood (not recorded which). The sequence was collected from a middle-aged man who had been exposed to COVID-19. The CDR3 DNA reads as TGTGCCAGCAGCGTAGAACCGATGACTACCTATGGCTACACCTTC. Protein product: CASSVEPMTTYGYTF.